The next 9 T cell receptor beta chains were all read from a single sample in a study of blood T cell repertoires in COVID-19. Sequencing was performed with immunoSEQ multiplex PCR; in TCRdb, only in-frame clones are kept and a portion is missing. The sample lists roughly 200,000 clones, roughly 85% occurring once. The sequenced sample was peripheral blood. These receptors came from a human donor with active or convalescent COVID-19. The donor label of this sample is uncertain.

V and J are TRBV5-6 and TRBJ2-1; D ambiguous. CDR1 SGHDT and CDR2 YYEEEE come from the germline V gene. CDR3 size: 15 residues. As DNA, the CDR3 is TGTGCGGGCACAGCCCATACTGGCTCCTACAATGAGCAGTTCTTC. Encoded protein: CAGTAHTGSYNEQFF.

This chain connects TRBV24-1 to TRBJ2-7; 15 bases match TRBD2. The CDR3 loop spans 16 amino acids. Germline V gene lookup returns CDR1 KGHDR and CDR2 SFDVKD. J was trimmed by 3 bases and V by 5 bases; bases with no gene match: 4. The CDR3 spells CATSVGTSGRNYEQYF. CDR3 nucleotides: TGTGCCACCAGTGTGGGGACTAGCGGGAGGAACTACGAGCAGTACTTC.

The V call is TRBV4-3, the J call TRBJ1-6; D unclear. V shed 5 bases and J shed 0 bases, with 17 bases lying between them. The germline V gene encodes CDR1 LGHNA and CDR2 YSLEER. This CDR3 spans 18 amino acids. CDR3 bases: TGCGCCAGCAGCAATCGAGGAGGGCGCGGCTCCTATAATTCACCCCTCCACTTT. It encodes CASSNRGGRGSYNSPLHF.

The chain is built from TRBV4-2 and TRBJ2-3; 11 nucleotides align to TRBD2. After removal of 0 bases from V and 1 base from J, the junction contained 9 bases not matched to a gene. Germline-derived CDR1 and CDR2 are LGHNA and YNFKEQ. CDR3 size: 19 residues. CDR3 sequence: CASSQDGTSGRGGTDTQYF. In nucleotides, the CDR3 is TGTGCCAGCAGCCAAGATGGAACTAGCGGGAGAGGGGGCACAGATACGCAGTATTTT.

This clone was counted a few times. The DNA for the CDR3 is TGTGCCAGCAGCAAAGTTCTACGAAGTGGCTACACCTTC. Protein: CASSKVLRSGYTF. The chain links TRBV21-1 to TRBJ1-2. TRBV21-1 represents a pseudogene. The CDR3 is 13 amino acids.

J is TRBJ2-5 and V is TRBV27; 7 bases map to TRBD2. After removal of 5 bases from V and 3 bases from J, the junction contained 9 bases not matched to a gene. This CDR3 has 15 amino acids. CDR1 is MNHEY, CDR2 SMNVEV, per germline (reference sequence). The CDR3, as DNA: TGTGCCAGCAGTCTCTTGGGGGGAGGGAAAGAGACCCAGTACTTC. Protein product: CASSLLGGGKETQYF.

This chain's CDR3 is CASSGGSGNEQFF. The DNA of the CDR3 is TGCGCCAGCAGCGGCGGGAGCGGCAATGAGCAGTTCTTC. J is TRBJ2-1 and V is TRBV5-1, with TRBD2 matching over 7 bases. V shed 4 bases, J shed 6 bases, and the junction held 4 bases outside the gene matches. This CDR3 has 13 residues. The germline CDR1 and CDR2 sequences are SGHRS and YFSETQ.

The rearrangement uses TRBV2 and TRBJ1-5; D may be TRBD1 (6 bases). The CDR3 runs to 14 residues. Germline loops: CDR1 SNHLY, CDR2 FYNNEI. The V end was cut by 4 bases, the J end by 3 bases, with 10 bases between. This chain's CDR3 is CASSATGNNQPQHF. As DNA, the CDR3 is TGTGCCAGCAGTGCAACAGGGAACAATCAGCCCCAGCATTTT.

The CDR3 coding sequence is TGCAGCGTTCGAAGGGGAGGAACCTACGAGCAGTACTTC. It translates to CSVRRGGTYEQYF. The genes are TRBV29-1 and TRBJ2-7; D is possibly TRBD2 (6 bases). V lost 5 bases and J lost 2, with 13 bases in between. The CDR3 runs 13 residues. Per the germline V gene, CDR1 is SQVTM and CDR2 is ANQGSEA.